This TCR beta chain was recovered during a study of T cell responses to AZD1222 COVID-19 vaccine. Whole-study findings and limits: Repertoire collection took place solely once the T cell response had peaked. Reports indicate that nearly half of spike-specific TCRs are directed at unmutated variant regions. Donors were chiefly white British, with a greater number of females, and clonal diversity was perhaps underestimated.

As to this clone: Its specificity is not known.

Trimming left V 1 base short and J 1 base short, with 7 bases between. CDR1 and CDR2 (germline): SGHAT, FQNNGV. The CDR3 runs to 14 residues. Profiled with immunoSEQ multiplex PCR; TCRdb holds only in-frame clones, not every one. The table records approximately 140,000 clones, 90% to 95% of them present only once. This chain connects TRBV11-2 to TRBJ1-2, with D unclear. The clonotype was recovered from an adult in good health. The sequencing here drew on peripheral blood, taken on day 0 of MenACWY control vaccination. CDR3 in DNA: TGTGCCAGCAGCTTAGGCCCGGGTAACTATGGCTACACCTTC. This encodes CASSLGPGNYGYTF.